This record concerns one T cell receptor beta chain sequence. The antigen remains unidentified. PCR used 60 Vbeta primers and 13 Jbeta primers. Clones were read by immunoSEQ multiplex PCR, and TCRdb kept only the in-frame ones, dropping some. The sample comprises around 180,000 clones, roughly 80% of which are singletons, and 2.4% rests with the top ten. The sample comes from a study of cytomegalovirus exposure and HLA in healthy donors. Study outcomes and limitations: Across donors, sequencing depth was assumed by presence/absence analyses to be roughly uniform.

V was cut by 6 bases and J by 3 bases, with 15 bases left in between. The length of the CDR3 is 15 residues. Germline-derived CDR1 and CDR2 are MNHEY and SVGAGI. V and J are TRBV6-5 and TRBJ1-5; weak D call: TRBD1 (6 bases). The source material was PBMCs. The clonotype originates from a male donor in good health and CMV-seronegative. CDR3 in amino acids: CASRPNRVPNQPQHF. Written as DNA, the CDR3 is TGTGCCAGCAGACCAAACAGGGTCCCCAATCAGCCCCAGCATTTT.